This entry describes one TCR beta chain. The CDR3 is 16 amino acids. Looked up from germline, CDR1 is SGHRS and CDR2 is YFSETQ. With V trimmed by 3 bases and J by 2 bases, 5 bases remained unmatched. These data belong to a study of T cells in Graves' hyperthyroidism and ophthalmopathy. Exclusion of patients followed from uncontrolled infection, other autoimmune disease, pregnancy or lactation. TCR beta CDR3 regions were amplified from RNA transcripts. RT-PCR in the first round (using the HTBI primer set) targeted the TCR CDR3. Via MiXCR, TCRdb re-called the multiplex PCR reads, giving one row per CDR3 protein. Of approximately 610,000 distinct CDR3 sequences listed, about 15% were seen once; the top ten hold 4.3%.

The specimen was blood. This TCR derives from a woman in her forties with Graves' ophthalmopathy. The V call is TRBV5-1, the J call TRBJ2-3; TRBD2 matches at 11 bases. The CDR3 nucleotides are TGCGCCAGCAGCTACGGACTAGCGGGCCTCACAGATACGCAGTATTTT. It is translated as CASSYGLAGLTDTQYF. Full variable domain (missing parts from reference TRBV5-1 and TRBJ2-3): KAGVTQTPRYLIKTRGQQVTLSCSPISGHRSVSWYQQTPGQGLQFLFEYFSETQRNKGNFPGRFSGRQFSNSRSEMNVSTLELGDSALYLCASSYGLAGLTDTQYFGPGTRLTVL.